This T cell receptor beta chain originates from a study of blood T cell repertoires in COVID-19. Enrollees, about 18 to 90 years old, lived in 20 to 25 US areas. In the original processing: Estimates of nucleated cell counts were drawn from the amplification of reference gene primers. The table came from immunoSEQ multiplex PCR; TCRdb's copy has only in-frame clones and leaves some out. V and J calls plus clone size are reproduced from that table; the DNA served to infer D and trimming. The sample consists of approximately 450,000 clones, over 75% of them appearing once. Sequencing input: PBMCs or T cells enriched from blood (not recorded which). The receptor was derived from a man younger than 40 who had recovered from COVID-19.

CDR3 coding DNA: TGTGCCAGCAGTGAAGCGAGGACAGTCAATAGCAATCAGCCCCAGCATTTT. This codes for CASSEARTVNSNQPQHF. The chain is built from TRBV2 and TRBJ1-5; D might be TRBD1 (6 bases). Germline V gene data show CDR1 as SNHLY and CDR2 as FYNNEI. Trimming took off 0 bases at V and 0 bases at J, with 12 bases between the two ends. The CDR3 runs to 17 residues.